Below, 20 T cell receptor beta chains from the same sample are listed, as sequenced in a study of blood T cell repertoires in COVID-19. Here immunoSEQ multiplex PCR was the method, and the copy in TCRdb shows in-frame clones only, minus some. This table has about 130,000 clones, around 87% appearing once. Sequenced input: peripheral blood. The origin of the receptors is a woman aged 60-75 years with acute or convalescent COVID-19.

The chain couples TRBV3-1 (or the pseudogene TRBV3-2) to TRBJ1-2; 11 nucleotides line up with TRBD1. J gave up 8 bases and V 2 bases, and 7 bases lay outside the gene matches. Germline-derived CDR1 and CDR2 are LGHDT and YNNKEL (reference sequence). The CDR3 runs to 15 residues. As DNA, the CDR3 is TGTGCCAGCAGCCAACTCGGGACAGGGGGAGGGGGCTACACCTTC. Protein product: CASSQLGTGGGGYTF.

The CDR3 is CASSPPSSVYNEQFF. The CDR3, as DNA: TGTGCCAGCAGCCCTCCTTCGTCAGTTTACAATGAGCAGTTCTTC. The rearrangement uses TRBV11-2 and TRBJ2-1; D not resolved. Germline loops: CDR1 SGHAT, CDR2 FQNNGV. The CDR3 totals 15 residues. The V gene lost 5 bases and the J gene lost 4 bases, with 15 bases spanning the gap.

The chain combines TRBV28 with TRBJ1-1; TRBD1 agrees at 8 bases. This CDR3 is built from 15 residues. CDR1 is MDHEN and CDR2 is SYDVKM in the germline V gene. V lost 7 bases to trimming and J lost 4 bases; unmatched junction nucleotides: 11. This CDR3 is CASTFPRGRFTEAFF. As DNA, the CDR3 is TGTGCCAGCACCTTCCCCAGGGGGCGGTTCACTGAAGCTTTCTTT.

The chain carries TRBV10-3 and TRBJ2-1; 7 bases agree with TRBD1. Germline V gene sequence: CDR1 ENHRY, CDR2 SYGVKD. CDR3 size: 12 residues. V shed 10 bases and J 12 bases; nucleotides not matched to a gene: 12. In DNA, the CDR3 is TGTGCCACTACAGGGGAGAGCGTCAGGCAGTTCTTC. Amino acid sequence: CATTGESVRQFF.

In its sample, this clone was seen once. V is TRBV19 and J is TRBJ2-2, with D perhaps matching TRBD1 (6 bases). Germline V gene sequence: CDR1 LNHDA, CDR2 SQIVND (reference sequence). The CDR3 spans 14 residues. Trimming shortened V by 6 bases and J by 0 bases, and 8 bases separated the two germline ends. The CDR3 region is CASRTGANTGELFF. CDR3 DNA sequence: TGTGCCAGTAGGACAGGCGCGAACACCGGGGAGCTGTTTTTT.

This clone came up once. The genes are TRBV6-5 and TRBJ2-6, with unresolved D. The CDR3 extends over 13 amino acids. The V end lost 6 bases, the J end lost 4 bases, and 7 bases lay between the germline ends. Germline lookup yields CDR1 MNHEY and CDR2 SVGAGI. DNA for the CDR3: TGTGCCAGCAGATCCTCCGGGGCCAACGTCCTGACTTTC. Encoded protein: CASRSSGANVLTF.

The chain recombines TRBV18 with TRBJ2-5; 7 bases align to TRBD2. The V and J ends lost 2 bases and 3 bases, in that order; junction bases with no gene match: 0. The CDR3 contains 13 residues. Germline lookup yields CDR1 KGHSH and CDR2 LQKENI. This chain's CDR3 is CASSPGTKETQYF. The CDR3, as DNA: TGTGCCAGCTCACCAGGGACTAAAGAGACCCAGTACTTC.

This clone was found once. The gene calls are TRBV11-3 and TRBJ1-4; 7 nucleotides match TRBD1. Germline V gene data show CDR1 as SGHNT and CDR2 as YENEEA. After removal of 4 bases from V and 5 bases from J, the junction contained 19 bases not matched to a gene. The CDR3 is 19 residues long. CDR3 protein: CASSSPRQGRRQLNEKLFF. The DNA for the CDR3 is TGTGCCAGCAGCTCCCCCCGACAGGGAAGGAGGCAACTAAATGAAAAACTGTTTTTT.

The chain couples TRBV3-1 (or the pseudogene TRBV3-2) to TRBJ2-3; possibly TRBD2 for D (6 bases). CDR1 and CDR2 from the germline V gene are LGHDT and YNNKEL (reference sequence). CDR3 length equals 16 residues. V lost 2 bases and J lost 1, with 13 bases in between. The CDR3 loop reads CASSQIPGAGTDTQYF. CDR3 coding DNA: TGTGCCAGCAGCCAAATTCCGGGAGCCGGCACAGATACGCAGTATTTT.

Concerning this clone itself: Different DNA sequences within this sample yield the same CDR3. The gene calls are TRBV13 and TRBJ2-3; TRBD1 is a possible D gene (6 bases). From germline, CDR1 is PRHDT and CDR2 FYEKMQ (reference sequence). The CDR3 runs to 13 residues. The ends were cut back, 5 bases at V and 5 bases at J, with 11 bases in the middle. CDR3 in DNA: TGTGCCAGCAGCAGGCAGGGGAGAGATACGCAGTATTTT. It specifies CASSRQGRDTQYF.

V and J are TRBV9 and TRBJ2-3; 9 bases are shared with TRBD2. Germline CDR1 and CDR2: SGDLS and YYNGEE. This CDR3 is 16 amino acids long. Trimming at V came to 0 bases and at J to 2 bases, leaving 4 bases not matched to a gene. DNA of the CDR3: TGTGCCAGCAGCGTAGCGGCGGGAGGGAACACAGATACGCAGTATTTT. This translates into CASSVAAGGNTDTQYF.

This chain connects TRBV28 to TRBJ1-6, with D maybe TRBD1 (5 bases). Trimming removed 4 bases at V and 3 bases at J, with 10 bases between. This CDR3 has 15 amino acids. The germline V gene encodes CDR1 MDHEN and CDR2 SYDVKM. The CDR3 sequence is CASSYQDNYNSPLHF. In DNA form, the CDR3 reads TGTGCCAGCAGTTACCAGGACAACTATAATTCACCCCTCCACTTT. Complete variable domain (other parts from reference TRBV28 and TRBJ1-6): DVKVTQSSRYLVKRTGEKVFLECVQDMDHENMFWYRQDPGLGLRLIYFSYDVKMKEKGDIPEGYSVSREKKERFSLILESASTNQTSMYLCASSYQDNYNSPLHFGNGTRLTVT.

CDR3 DNA: TGCGCCAGCAGCTCAGGACAGGGGACTTACTATGGCTACACCTTC. This sequence encodes CASSSGQGTYYGYTF. The V and J genes are TRBV5-1 and TRBJ1-2; 9 nucleotides align to TRBD1. The CDR3 is 15 amino acids. Per the germline V gene, CDR1 is SGHRS and CDR2 is YFSETQ. Trimming cost V 3 bases and J 3 bases; bases outside gene matches: 6. The full variable domain, its missing parts supplied by reference TRBV5-1 and TRBJ1-2, is KAGVTQTPRYLIKTRGQQVTLSCSPISGHRSVSWYQQTPGQGLQFLFEYFSETQRNKGNFPGRFSGRQFSNSRSEMNVSTLELGDSALYLCASSSGQGTYYGYTFGSGTRLTVV.

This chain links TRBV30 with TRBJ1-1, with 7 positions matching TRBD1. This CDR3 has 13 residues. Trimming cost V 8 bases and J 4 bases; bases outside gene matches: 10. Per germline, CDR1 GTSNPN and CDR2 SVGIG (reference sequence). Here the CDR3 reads CAQDRSSATEAFF. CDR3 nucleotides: TGTGCCCAGGACAGGAGTTCGGCCACTGAAGCTTTCTTT.

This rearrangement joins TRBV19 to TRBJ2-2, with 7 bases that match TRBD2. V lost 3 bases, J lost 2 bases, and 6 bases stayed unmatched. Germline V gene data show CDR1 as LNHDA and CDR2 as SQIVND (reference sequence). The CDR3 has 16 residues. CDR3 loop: CASSILGLPNTGELFF. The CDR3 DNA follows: TGTGCCAGTAGTATCCTGGGACTACCTAACACCGGGGAGCTGTTTTTT.

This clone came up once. CDR3 in DNA: TGCGCCAGCAGCTGGGGACAGGGAGGCGAGCAGTACTTC. Amino acid sequence: CASSWGQGGEQYF. The V and J genes are TRBV5-1 and TRBJ2-7; 9 bases map to TRBD1. Unmatched junction bases numbered 4, after V lost 3 bases and J lost 6 bases. Per the germline V gene, CDR1 is SGHRS and CDR2 is YFSETQ. CDR3 length: 13 residues.

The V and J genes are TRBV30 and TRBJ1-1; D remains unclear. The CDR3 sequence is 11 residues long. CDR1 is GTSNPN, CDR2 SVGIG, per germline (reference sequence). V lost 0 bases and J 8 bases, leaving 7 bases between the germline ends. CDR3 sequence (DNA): TGTGCCTGGAGTGTAACAGTCGAAGCTTTCTTT. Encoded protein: CAWSVTVEAFF. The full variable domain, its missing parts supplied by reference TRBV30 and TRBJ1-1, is SQTIHQWPATLVQPVGSPLSLECTVEGTSNPNLYWYRQAAGRGLQLLFYSVGIGQISSEVPQNLSASRPQDRQFILSSKKLLLSDSGFYLCAWSVTVEAFFGQGTRLTVV.

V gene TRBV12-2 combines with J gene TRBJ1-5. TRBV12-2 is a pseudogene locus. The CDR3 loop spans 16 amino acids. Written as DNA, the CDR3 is TGTGCAAGTCGCCACGCCGATGACCGGGGCAATCAGCCCCAGCATTTT. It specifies CASRHADDRGNQPQHF.

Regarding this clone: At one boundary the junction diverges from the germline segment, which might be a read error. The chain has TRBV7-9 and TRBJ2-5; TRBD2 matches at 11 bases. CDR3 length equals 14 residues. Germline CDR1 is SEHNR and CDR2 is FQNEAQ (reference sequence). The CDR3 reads CASSVAGGEETQYF. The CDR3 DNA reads TGTGCCAGCAGCGTAGCGGGAGGGGAAGAGACCCAGTACTTC.

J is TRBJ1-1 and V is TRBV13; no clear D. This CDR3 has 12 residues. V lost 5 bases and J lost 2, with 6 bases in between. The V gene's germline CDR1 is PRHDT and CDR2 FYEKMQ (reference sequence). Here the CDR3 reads CASSLTNTEAFF. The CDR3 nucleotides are TGTGCCAGCAGCCTTACTAACACTGAAGCTTTCTTT.